What follows are 20 T cell receptor beta chains derived from one specimen sequenced in a study of CD8 T cells in ankylosing spondylitis. TCRdb recomputed calls from the 5' RACE reads with MiXCR, one row per CDR3 protein. The sample contains roughly 230,000 distinct CDR3 sequences, 7% to 10% of which appear only once. The sample comprised blood, either unsorted or a sorted T cell fraction (not recorded which). The receptors here all came from a female donor with ankylosing spondylitis or in good health (not recorded which).

This clonotype was picked up many times. This chain connects TRBV20-1 to TRBJ2-5; D tentatively fits TRBD1 or TRBD2 (5 bases each). The CDR3 sequence is 13 residues long. Trimming left V 6 bases short and J 9 bases short, with 20 bases between. Germline values: CDR1 DFQATT, CDR2 SNEGSKA (reference sequence). CDR3 sequence: CSAPLRGQGAQYF. CDR3 nucleotide sequence: TGCAGTGCCCCTTTGAGGGGCCAAGGGGCCCAGTACTTC.

This clonotype showed up many times. V is TRBV2 and J is TRBJ2-2; no reliable D call. Germline CDR1 is SNHLY and CDR2 is FYNNEI. V was shortened by 6 bases and J by 9 bases, with 5 bases between the two germline ends. The CDR3 is made up of 10 amino acids. The CDR3 DNA reads TGTGCCAGCAGAGGGAGGGAGCTGTTTTTT. It is translated as CASRGRELFF.

This clonotype was seen many times. J is TRBJ2-7 and V is TRBV6-1; perhaps TRBD2 as D (6 bases). The CDR3 sequence is 15 residues long. V was pared by 2 bases and J by 1 base, with 12 bases between. Germline V CDR1 and CDR2: MNHNS, SASEGT. CDR3 bases: TGTGCCAGCAGTGAATCCCCGGGACTTTCCTACGAGCAGTACTTC. This translates into CASSESPGLSYEQYF.

This clonotype was detected ten times or more. V usage is TRBV10-3 and J usage is TRBJ2-5; D unclear. Germline lookup yields CDR1 ENHRY and CDR2 SYGVKD. The ends were cut back, 6 bases at V and 2 bases at J, with 10 bases in the middle. This CDR3 is 13 amino acids long. CDR3 region: CAIRAGSQETQYF. The CDR3, as DNA: TGTGCCATCAGGGCAGGATCTCAAGAGACCCAGTACTTC.

The sample holds many counts of this clonotype. The CDR3 region has the DNA TGTGCCAGCAGCTTAGGGCTCGGTGGGCAGCGCGGCACAGATACGCAGTATTTT. Translated, it gives CASSLGLGGQRGTDTQYF. This chain uses TRBV7-2 with TRBJ2-3, with D hard to call. The CDR3 loop spans 18 amino acids. Germline V gene lookup returns CDR1 SGHTA and CDR2 FQGNSA. Trimming shortened V by 1 base and J by 1 base, and 18 bases separated the two germline ends. Full variable domain (remainder filled in from reference TRBV7-2 and TRBJ2-3): GAGVSQSPSNKVTEKGKDVELRCDPISGHTALYWYRQSLGQGLEFLIYFQGNSAPDKSGLPSDRFSAERTGGSVSTLTIQRTQQEDSAVYLCASSLGLGGQRGTDTQYFGPGTRLTVL.

This clonotype was observed a single time. This may be a read error, as it is one base from a much larger clone. The J gene is TRBJ2-5, the V gene TRBV6-5, with D possibly TRBD2 on 7 matching bases. The CDR3 loop spans 17 amino acids. Per germline, CDR1 MNHEY and CDR2 SVGAGI. V was clipped by 2 bases and J by 4 bases, with 20 bases between them. The CDR3 region is CASSYHRMKGGGETQYF. CDR3 nucleotide sequence: TGTGCCAGCAGTTACCACAGGATGAAGGGGGGGGGAGAGACCCAGTACTTC.

This chain uses TRBV7-9 with TRBJ1-2; no firm D call. Germline V CDR1 and CDR2: SEHNR, FQNEAQ (reference sequence). The CDR3 sequence is 14 residues long. V was cut by 5 bases and J by 6 bases, with 16 bases left in between. The CDR3 nucleotides are TGTGCCAGCAGCGCGCGGACCTGGGAGGATGGCTACACCTTC. This gives the protein CASSARTWEDGYTF.

In regard to this clonotype: This may be a read error: a much more frequent sequence differs by one nucleotide. The rearrangement links TRBV11-1 to TRBJ2-7, with TRBD2 matching over 7 bases. Trimming cost V 6 bases and J 4 bases; bases outside gene matches: 9. CDR3 size: 14 residues. Looked up from germline, CDR1 is SGHAT and CDR2 is FQDESV (reference sequence). The DNA of the CDR3 is TGTGCCAGCAGTCAAGTGGGAGGGCAATACGAGCAGTACTTC. It codes for CASSQVGGQYEQYF.

This clonotype has a count of ten or more. V gene TRBV7-2 combines with J gene TRBJ2-1, with D unresolved. This CDR3 is 13 amino acids long. Per the germline V gene, CDR1 is SGHTA and CDR2 is FQGNSA. V lost 5 bases and J lost 6, with 11 bases in between. CDR3 nucleotides: TGTGCCAGCAGCCGAGACCGCGTCAATGAGCAGTTCTTC. Protein sequence: CASSRDRVNEQFF.

The chain has TRBV7-9 and TRBJ1-2, with D possibly TRBD1 on 5 matching bases. CDR3 size: 14 residues. Germline CDR1 is SEHNR and CDR2 is FQNEAQ (reference sequence). V lost 2 bases, J lost 4 bases, and 11 bases lay in between. The CDR3 reads CASSLPRRAYGYTF. The CDR3, as DNA: TGTGCCAGCAGCTTACCTCGCAGGGCCTATGGCTACACCTTC.

This clonotype was seen at least ten times. V usage is TRBV28 and J usage is TRBJ2-5; TRBD2 might be the D (5 bases). The V and J ends lost 6 bases and 2 bases respectively, with 10 bases between them. The V gene's germline CDR1 is MDHEN and CDR2 SYDVKM. The CDR3 is 13 residues long. Here the CDR3 DNA reads TGTGCCAGCAGCCATGGAGGACAAGAGACCCAGTACTTC. Encoded protein: CASSHGGQETQYF.

This clonotype was observed many times. The chain recombines TRBV10-2 with TRBJ2-1, with D possibly matching TRBD2 (5 bases). Germline V gene sequence: CDR1 WSHSY, CDR2 SAAADI. Trimming pared 6 bases from V and 7 bases from J, leaving 7 bases between. The CDR3 has 11 amino acids. CDR3 residues: CASRRENEQFF. The CDR3 nucleotides are TGCGCCAGCAGAAGGGAGAATGAGCAGTTCTTC.

This clonotype occurred many times. The V call is TRBV3-1, the J call TRBJ1-3; unclear D gene. V dropped 4 bases and J dropped 0 bases, with 10 bases sitting between them. The CDR3 is 15 amino acids. Per germline, CDR1 LGHDT and CDR2 YNNKEL (reference sequence). The CDR3 reads CASSPGSSSGNTIYF. CDR3 DNA: TGTGCCAGCAGCCCCGGGTCGAGCTCTGGAAACACCATATATTTT.

Many counts were recorded for this clonotype. The rearrangement uses TRBV5-6 and TRBJ1-2, with a weak D call TRBD1 (6 bases). This CDR3 is built from 16 residues. V gave up 4 bases and J gave up 2 bases, with 18 bases separating them. Germline lookup yields CDR1 SGHDT and CDR2 YYEEEE. DNA of the CDR3: TGTGCCAGCAGCAGTTACAGGGTTGGAACGAACTATGGCTACACCTTC. As protein: CASSSYRVGTNYGYTF.

This clonotype was seen more than once but under ten times. This chain joins TRBV29-1 and TRBJ1-2; 10 nucleotides align to TRBD1. The CDR3 is 13 residues long. V was pared by 7 bases and J by 8 bases, with 10 bases of the junction left unmatched. CDR1 is SQVTM and CDR2 is ANQGSEA in the germline V gene. The CDR3 loop is CSALPGQGLGYTF. In nucleotides, the CDR3 is TGCAGCGCCTTACCGGGACAGGGGCTAGGCTACACCTTC.

This clonotype was seen ten or more times. The V call is TRBV4-2, the J call TRBJ1-4; D is uncertain. The CDR3 extends over 14 amino acids. The ends were cut back, 0 bases at V and 12 bases at J, with 14 bases in the middle. Germline loops: CDR1 LGHNA, CDR2 YNFKEQ. The CDR3 bases are TGTGCCAGCAGCCAAGATCTTGGAGGGAGAGAACTGTTTTTT. Translated, it gives CASSQDLGGRELFF.

This clonotype was found many times. For the CDR3, the DNA is TGTGCCAGCATAAGAGACAGGGACACTGAAGCTTTCTTT. This sequence encodes CASIRDRDTEAFF. The chain employs TRBV2 and TRBJ1-1; 7 positions match TRBD1. V lost 7 bases, J lost 3 bases, and 5 bases stayed unmatched. The germline V gene encodes CDR1 SNHLY and CDR2 FYNNEI. The CDR3 has 13 amino acids.

This clonotype was picked up many times. The CDR3 nucleotides read TGTGCCACCAGTGACCCCCGCGGGACAGATACGCAGTATTTT. It is translated as CATSDPRGTDTQYF. This rearrangement joins TRBV24-1 to TRBJ2-3; perhaps TRBD2 as D (5 bases). The CDR3 runs 14 residues. V was cut by 4 bases and J by 3 bases, with 10 bases left in between. Germline V gene lookup returns CDR1 KGHDR and CDR2 SFDVKD.

This clonotype showed up many times. V gene TRBV12-3 or TRBV12-4 combines with J gene TRBJ2-1, with unresolved D. This CDR3 has 10 residues. The germline V and J ends were trimmed by 6 bases and 10 bases, with 7 bases remaining between them. The CDR3 spells CASSLEEQFF. CDR3 nucleotides: TGTGCCAGCAGCCTCGAGGAGCAGTTCTTC.

The V call is TRBV7-9, the J call TRBJ2-1; 10 bases match TRBD2. The CDR3 is 15 residues long. V was clipped by 6 bases and J by 4 bases; unmatched bases: 6. CDR1 is SEHNR, CDR2 FQNEAQ, per germline (reference sequence). The CDR3 protein is CASSSGTSAYNEQFF. CDR3 nucleotide sequence: TGTGCCAGCAGTTCCGGGACTAGCGCATACAATGAGCAGTTCTTC.